The following is a T cell receptor beta chain sequence with its context. The junction departs from the called germline gene at one end, perhaps through a read error. This sample was included in a study of STAT5B mutations in CD4+ large granular lymphocyte leukemia. Clones were sequenced by immunoSEQ multiplex PCR, and TCRdb holds only the in-frame ones, with some missing. The sample holds 31,000 or so clones, more than 65% seen once. There are 18 residues in the CDR3. CDR1 and CDR2 (germline): LNHDA, SQIVND (reference sequence). The V call is TRBV19, the J call TRBJ2-2; 9 bases agree with TRBD2. Input material: CD4+ T cells from blood buffy coats. The TCR originated in a human donor in good health. CDR3 DNA: TGTGCCACCCAAGGGCTGGTTCTAGCGGGGCCGAAGACCGGGGAGCTGTTTTTT. Translating it yields CATQGLVLAGPKTGELFF.